This TCR beta chain was profiled in a study of regulatory T cells in long-lasting Graves disease. Sequencing libraries for TCR beta were prepared with iRepertoire HTBI primers and Arm-PCR of CDR3 regions. In the original analysis: The identification of about 68 TRBV and around 15 TRBJ segments was made across samples. TCRdb ran MiXCR on the multiplex PCR reads and lists one entry per CDR3 protein. The V and J calls, along with clone size, are taken from TCRdb and not from the paper's own processing. The sample lists 430,000 or so distinct CDR3 sequences; over 20% were seen once. Trimming stripped 3 bases from V and 1 base from J, with 13 bases between. Germline CDR1 KGHSH, CDR2 LQKENI. The CDR3 length is 17 residues. This clonotype was seen more than once but under ten times. The target antigen is unknown. Stated time point: persistent/refractory GD, antithyroid drugs over 5 years with positive TRAb. Extracted PBMC RNA gave rise to the TCR library. Collection of peripheral blood (nine milliliters) was done using EDTA tubes.

Points from the study as a whole: When disease was persistent, TRBV28, TRBJ1-2 and TRBJ2-5 were the favored segments.

This receptor was taken from a female donor with Graves disease. The chain carries TRBV18 and TRBJ2-6; D is perhaps TRBD2 (6 bases). The source material was peripheral blood mononuclear cells (PBMCs), sampled when the disease was refractory, from a patient treated with antithyroid drugs. This chain's CDR3 is CASSPSGTVSGANVLTF. CDR3 nucleotides: TGTGCCAGCTCACCCTCCGGGACTGTATCTGGGGCCAACGTCCTGACTTTC.